Presented here are 25 T cell receptor beta chains from one specimen sequenced in a study of beta chain features in type 1 diabetes. The isolated RNA, all of it, was reverse transcribed, so expressed TCRB transcripts were what got sequenced. Libraries were prepared by immunoSEQ multiplex PCR; TCRdb keeps only in-frame clonotypes and omits some of them. In the table there are tens of thousands of clones, around 63% of which are singletons. Material for sequencing was Tregs from blood. The origin of the receptors is a woman between 18 and 29 years old in good health.

This chain links TRBV6-6 with TRBJ2-1, with 7 bases identical to TRBD2. The CDR3 extends over 15 amino acids. The V segment lost 2 bases and the J segment 2 bases; nucleotides outside the gene matches: 3. Germline CDR1 and CDR2: MNHNY and SVGAGI (reference sequence). The CDR3 is CASSYGRETYNEQFF. The CDR3 bases are TGTGCCAGCAGTTACGGGCGGGAGACCTACAATGAGCAGTTCTTC.

The V and J genes are TRBV27 and TRBJ1-4, with unresolved D. CDR3 length: 13 amino acids. The ends were cut back, 8 bases at V and 4 bases at J, with 11 bases in the middle. Germline V gene sequence: CDR1 MNHEY, CDR2 SMNVEV (reference sequence). The CDR3 DNA follows: TGTGCCAGCTCGGTCCTCATTAATGAAAAACTGTTTTTT. Protein sequence: CASSVLINEKLFF.

A note on this clone: Since no conserved phenylalanine or tryptophan closes the CDR3, a read error is the likely cause. Because the CDR3's place on the DNA is in doubt, the DNA is left out and the CDR3 is given as listed by TCRdb. J is TRBJ2-3 and V is TRBV7-9; the DNA was not used to check the table's D call, TRBD2. Per the germline V gene, CDR1 is SEHNR and CDR2 is FQNEAQ (reference sequence). The CDR3 spans 11 amino acids, including both terminal residues. The CDR3 spells CASSLTPKLTL.

This clone was observed a single time. J is TRBJ2-5 and V is TRBV25-1; tentatively, D is TRBD2 (6 bases). The CDR3 totals 14 residues. V dropped 5 bases and J dropped 1 base, with 11 bases sitting between them. CDR1 MGHDK and CDR2 SYGVNS come from the germline V gene. CDR3 region: CASSLPGAQETQYF. CDR3 DNA sequence: TGTGCCAGCAGTCTCCCGGGAGCCCAAGAGACCCAGTACTTC.

V usage is TRBV30 and J usage is TRBJ1-3; D is ambiguous. The CDR3 runs to 13 residues. Germline V gives CDR1 GTSNPN, CDR2 SVGIG (reference sequence). The germline V and J ends were trimmed by 7 bases and 0 bases, with 10 bases remaining between them. This CDR3 reads CAYDPGSGNTIYF. Here the CDR3 DNA reads TGTGCCTATGACCCAGGCTCTGGAAACACCATATATTTT.

V and J are TRBV6-6 and TRBJ2-7, with D perhaps matching TRBD1 (6 bases). Trimming took off 2 bases at V and 4 bases at J, with 6 bases between the two ends. This CDR3 spans 12 amino acids. Germline V lookup: CDR1 MNHNY, CDR2 SVGAGI (reference sequence). The CDR3 region is CASSYGQYEQYF. For the CDR3, the DNA is TGTGCCAGCAGTTACGGACAGTACGAGCAGTACTTC.

This chain uses TRBV6-6 with TRBJ1-2, with 8 bases fitting TRBD1. V dropped 6 bases and J dropped 4; count of bases not matched to a gene: 10. The CDR3 runs to 15 residues. The germline V gene encodes CDR1 MNHNY and CDR2 SVGAGI (reference sequence). CDR3 in amino acids: CASSSTRGQAYGYTF. CDR3 coding DNA: TGTGCCAGCAGCTCGACCCGGGGACAGGCCTATGGCTACACCTTC.

This clone was detected once. The rearrangement joins TRBV5-4 to TRBJ2-7; weak D call: TRBD2 (5 bases). Germline V gene lookup returns CDR1 SGHNT and CDR2 YYREEE (reference sequence). Between the trimmed V and J ends, which lost 1 base and 5 bases, there was a span of 22 bases. The CDR3 is 17 amino acids. The CDR3 protein is CASSLPVTVGEVHEQYF. The CDR3 DNA reads TGTGCCAGCAGCTTGCCAGTTACAGTGGGAGAGGTCCACGAGCAGTACTTC. Using reference TRBV5-4 and TRBJ2-7 for the parts outside the CDR3, the full variable domain is ETGVTQSPTHLIKTRGQQVTLRCSSQSGHNTVSWYQQALGQGPQFIFQYYREEENGRGNFPPRFSGLQFPNYSSELNVNALELDDSALYLCASSLPVTVGEVHEQYFGPGTRLTVT.

This clone came up a few times. The V call is TRBV5-1, the J call TRBJ2-1; TRBD1 agrees at 9 bases. V lost 0 bases, J lost 7 bases, and 8 bases stayed unmatched. This CDR3 contains 16 residues. The germline V gene encodes CDR1 SGHRS and CDR2 YFSETQ. CDR3 coding DNA: TGCGCCAGCAGCTTGGCTACAGGGGGCAGCTTGAATGAGCAGTTCTTC. It translates to CASSLATGGSLNEQFF.

This clone occurred a few times. The gene calls are TRBV7-9 and TRBJ1-1; weak D call: TRBD1 (5 bases). The length of the CDR3 is 11 residues. The germline CDR1 and CDR2 sequences are SEHNR and FQNEAQ (reference sequence). With 11 bases removed from V and 1 base from J, the gap between germline ends came to 8 bases. For the CDR3, the DNA is TGTGCCGGGCAGGGGAACACTGAAGCTTTCTTT. It yields the protein CAGQGNTEAFF.

In its sample, this clone was seen a few times. This sequence joins TRBV6-5 and TRBJ1-2, with D tentatively TRBD1 (6 bases). The germline V gene encodes CDR1 MNHEY and CDR2 SVGAGI. V gave up 4 bases and J gave up 8 bases, with 14 bases separating them. The CDR3 extends over 13 amino acids. The CDR3 region is CASSSNRVAGYTF. CDR3 bases: TGTGCCAGCAGTTCTAACAGGGTCGCGGGCTACACCTTC.

The J gene is TRBJ2-3, the V gene TRBV11-1, with D hard to call. The CDR3 length is 12 residues. Germline V CDR1 and CDR2: SGHAT, FQDESV (reference sequence). V was clipped by 5 bases and J by 4 bases, with 7 bases between them. CDR3 residues: CASSRRADTQYF. In DNA, the CDR3 is TGTGCCAGCAGCCGAAGAGCAGATACGCAGTATTTT.

J is TRBJ2-1 and V is TRBV5-4; TRBD2 matches at 10 bases. CDR1 is SGHNT, CDR2 YYREEE, per germline (reference sequence). The CDR3 extends over 16 amino acids. V lost 4 bases and J lost 3; bases outside the gene matches: 7. CDR3 sequence (DNA): TGTGCCAGCAGCCCCGATCTAGCGGGAGTCTACAATGAGCAGTTCTTC. Amino acids: CASSPDLAGVYNEQFF.

This clone was detected a few times. The V call is TRBV7-9, the J call TRBJ1-4, with no clear D. Between the trimmed V and J ends, which lost 1 base and 8 bases, there was a span of 11 bases. The CDR3 loop spans 14 amino acids. Germline V gives CDR1 SEHNR, CDR2 FQNEAQ (reference sequence). CDR3 DNA: TGTGCCAGCAGCTTAGGCCAGATGAACGAAAAACTGTTTTTT. Its protein product is CASSLGQMNEKLFF.

This chain uses TRBV30 with TRBJ2-1; 9 bases fit TRBD2. The germline gives CDR1 GTSNPN, CDR2 SVGIG (reference sequence). V lost 0 bases and J lost 0; bases outside the gene matches: 9. CDR3 length: 18 amino acids. The CDR3 sequence is CAWSVPGGGALSYNEQFF. The CDR3 region has the DNA TGTGCCTGGAGTGTACCGGGCGGGGGGGCCCTCTCCTACAATGAGCAGTTCTTC.

This clone was counted a few times. The chain has TRBV29-1 and TRBJ2-1; 15 positions match TRBD2. There are 19 residues in the CDR3. The trim removed 7 bases at V and 4 bases at J, leaving 17 bases unmatched. Germline V CDR1 and CDR2: SQVTM, ANQGSEA. The CDR3 spells CSAGRGPGTSGRSYNEQFF. CDR3 nucleotides: TGCAGCGCCGGCCGGGGACCCGGGACTAGCGGGAGGTCGTACAATGAGCAGTTCTTC.

The gene calls are TRBV28 and TRBJ2-1; TRBD2 matches 11 bases. CDR3 length: 14 amino acids. The V gene end was trimmed by 11 bases and the J gene end by 7 bases; junction bases not matched to a gene: 10. Germline CDR1 and CDR2: MDHEN and SYDVKM. The CDR3 is CACLTSGAKNEQFF. The CDR3 nucleotides are TGTGCCTGCCTGACTAGCGGGGCTAAGAATGAGCAGTTCTTC. The full variable domain, in which reference TRBV28 and TRBJ2-1 provide the parts outside the CDR3, is DVKVTQSSRYLVKRTGEKVFLECVQDMDHENMFWYRQDPGLGLRLIYFSYDVKMKEKGDIPEGYSVSREKKERFSLILESASTNQTSMYLCACLTSGAKNEQFFGPGTRLTVL.

The chain recombines TRBV11-2 with TRBJ2-2; 7 bases are a match to TRBD2. Germline CDR1 SGHAT, CDR2 FQNNGV. This CDR3 has 16 residues. V was clipped by 5 bases and J by 5 bases; unmatched bases: 11. CDR3 nucleotides: TGTGCCAGCAGCATAGGTGCTAGCGGTTTGACCGGGGAGCTGTTTTTT. It translates to CASSIGASGLTGELFF.

The genes are TRBV7-9 and TRBJ1-2; the match to TRBD1 covers 8 bases. The V gene's germline CDR1 is SEHNR and CDR2 FQNEAQ (reference sequence). The V segment lost 6 bases and the J segment 6 bases; nucleotides outside the gene matches: 3. The CDR3 sequence is 12 residues long. In DNA form, the CDR3 reads TGTGCCAGCAGTTCGACAGGGGATGGCTACACCTTC. Amino acid sequence: CASSSTGDGYTF.

The chain carries TRBV5-1 and TRBJ1-1, with D unresolved. CDR1 and CDR2 (germline): SGHRS, YFSETQ. This CDR3 contains 13 residues. Trimming pared 4 bases from V and 8 bases from J, leaving 15 bases between. CDR3 sequence: CASSIDGSWEAFF. The CDR3 DNA sequence: TGCGCCAGCAGCATTGACGGGTCCTGGGAAGCTTTCTTT.

This clone was seen only a few times. CDR3: CASISLGREQFF. CDR3 coding DNA: TGTGCCAGCATCTCCCTGGGCCGCGAGCAGTTCTTC. The chain uses TRBV7-9 and TRBJ2-1, with unresolved D. This CDR3 contains 12 residues. Trimming cost V 7 bases and J 10 bases, with 14 bases left between them. Germline assignment: CDR1 SEHNR and CDR2 FQNEAQ (reference sequence).

The V and J genes are TRBV30 and TRBJ1-1; D is unclear. There are 14 residues in the CDR3. Germline CDR1 GTSNPN, CDR2 SVGIG (reference sequence). Trimming removed 4 bases from V and 5 bases from J, with 17 bases in between. The DNA for the CDR3 is TGTGCCTGGACTACCGGGCCCAGAGGGACTGAAGCTTTCTTT. Translating it yields CAWTTGPRGTEAFF.

In this sample, this clone is medium-sized. The V call is TRBV7-9, the J call TRBJ2-7; D gene unclear. The germline V gene has CDR1 SEHNR and CDR2 FQNEAQ (reference sequence). The length of the CDR3 is 13 residues. V was trimmed by 1 base and J by 1 base, leaving 5 bases between them. The CDR3 DNA reads TGTGCCAGCAGCTTAGGCCGGTCCTACGAGCAGTACTTC. It encodes CASSLGRSYEQYF.

The chain is built from TRBV9 and TRBJ1-3; perhaps TRBD1 as D (5 bases). This CDR3 is 14 amino acids long. Germline CDR1 is SGDLS and CDR2 is YYNGEE. The V end lost 1 base, the J end lost 2 bases, and 7 bases lay between the germline ends. The CDR3, as DNA: TGTGCCAGCAGCGTACAGGGTGCTGGAAACACCATATATTTT. This sequence encodes CASSVQGAGNTIYF.

This clone appeared once. The rearrangement links TRBV29-1 to TRBJ1-1; the D is unclear. Looked up from germline, CDR1 is SQVTM and CDR2 is ANQGSEA. The V end lost 4 bases, the J end lost 1 base, and 10 bases lay between the germline ends. The CDR3 is made up of 13 amino acids. The CDR3 reads CSVGLTRNTEAFF. The CDR3 nucleotides are TGCAGCGTTGGATTGACACGGAACACTGAAGCTTTCTTT.